The present entry profiles one T cell receptor beta chain with its context. Its antigen remains unidentified. Base quality data are lacking; no much larger clone is found one base away. Enrolling through a virtual design, the prospective study's participants ranged in age from roughly 18 to 95 years and lived across 20 to 30 United States geographic areas. Cohort assignment in the prospective study relied on participant-reported clinical history from a screening survey and a study questionnaire. Exposed participants had been in contact, within 2 weeks of entering the study, with a person who had a PCR-confirmed or clinician-diagnosed case of COVID-19. In the prospective study, mobile phlebotomists collected whole blood, serum and a nasopharyngeal or oropharyngeal swab from each participant. Additional blood draws and questionnaires over an approximately 2-month period could optionally be provided by prospective study participants. Blood samples from the prospective study were shipped frozen or at room temperature prior to DNA extraction.

The data stem from a study of blood T cell repertoires in COVID-19 (dated by TCRdb to the early 2020s). Notes on the research overall: Samples covering the acute and convalescent phases of COVID-19 were provided by collaborators in the United States, Italy and Spain. Where available, HLA class I and class II types were taken from metadata supplied by the sample provider and were not determined by assay-based typing. The samples were drawn from the first 160 participants of the ongoing ImmuneRACE study and from 1,254 subjects provided by 6 global collaborators. The material from the prospective study consisted of cDNA or gDNA derived from T cells, B-cell-depleted T cells, or PBMCs. The sample metadata nearly always contained a de-identified subject ID, COVID-19 status, age in years and sex. A freely available public database, intended as a resource for researchers studying the immune response to SARS-CoV-2, is where the repertoires were released. Subjects who had been exposed to COVID-19, were actively infected with it, or had recovered from it provided the deeply sampled blood TCRbeta repertoires that made up the dataset.

What the study reported, not specific to this receptor: How much clinical and demographic metadata was included differed by source and by participant, and the metadata was provided uncurated.

The immunoSEQ Assay, a bias-controlled multiplex PCR, was used to amplify TCRbeta CDR3 regions from genomic DNA. On the authors' methods: Within the assay, amplification of reference gene primers was used to estimate how many nucleated cells each sample contained. To quantify the absolute abundance of each unique TCRbeta CDR3 rearrangement, sequence reads were collapsed and filtered. Productive Simpson clonality was computed per sample as the square root of Simpson's diversity index over productive rearrangements. Here the immuneACCESS table is served through TCRdb, limited to in-frame sequences with V and J called. Missing clones are a known gap in these copies; in checked studies unresolved V genes cover under half, and the rest lacks a known reason. The D gene and trimming were derived from the DNA, and the V and J assignments and clone size from that table. The sample has around 400,000 clones on record, 90% to 95% of them singletons. In total, the top ten clones hold about 0.83% of the sample.

Sequenced sample: PBMCs or T cells enriched from blood (not recorded which). This receptor was identified in a woman between 40 and 50 years old who had been exposed to COVID-19.

The nucleotide sequence reads as follows: TGTGCCTGTATGACTTCTGAAACTTACAATGAGCAGTTCTTC. It translates as CACMTSETYNEQFF. The chain joins TRBV30 to TRBJ2-1; the D gene identity is not certain. The V end loses 6 bases and the J end loses 4 bases, and a stretch of 16 bases separates them. Looking up the germline V gene (reference sequence) yields CDR1 GTSNPN and CDR2 SVGIG. The CDR3 measures 14 amino acids from cysteine to phenylalanine. The sequence is cut down to CDR3 DNA, 42 bases in frame from base 1.